This entry lists 6 T cell receptor beta chains sequenced from one sample in a study of T cell repertoires in cytomegalovirus infection. Each CDR3 protein is one row after TCRdb ran MiXCR on the reads. The repertoire holds roughly 230,000 distinct CDR3 sequences, with around 15% as singletons. Sequencing used CD8+ T cells from PBMCs. Receptors were obtained from a human donor in good health (CMV status not recorded). Some clones in this sample may be carry-over from other donors' samples.

V gene TRBV6-1 combines with J gene TRBJ2-1; 8 bases map to TRBD1. CDR1 is MNHNS and CDR2 is SASEGT in the germline V gene. The CDR3 has 12 amino acids. V was pared by 6 bases and J by 10 bases, with 5 bases of the junction left unmatched. The CDR3 DNA reads TGTGCCAGCAGCTCAGGGGGCCGAGAGCAGTTCTTC. This sequence encodes CASSSGGREQFF.

This clonotype came up many times. The chain is built from TRBV2 and TRBJ2-1; perhaps TRBD2 as D (6 bases). This CDR3 is 14 amino acids long. Per the germline V gene, CDR1 is SNHLY and CDR2 is FYNNEI. Between the trimmed V and J ends, which lost 4 bases and 3 bases, there was a span of 10 bases. The CDR3 DNA sequence: TGTGCCAGCAGTGTTTTGGGGGGCTACAATGAGCAGTTCTTC. Translating it yields CASSVLGGYNEQFF.

This chain links TRBV2 with TRBJ2-5, with D perhaps TRBD1 or TRBD2 (5 bases each). Germline V gene data show CDR1 as SNHLY and CDR2 as FYNNEI. The CDR3 is 12 amino acids. Trimming shortened V by 9 bases and J by 1 base, and 9 bases separated the two germline ends. The CDR3 sequence: CARRGLQETQYF. Written as DNA, the CDR3 is TGTGCCAGGAGGGGCCTCCAAGAGACCCAGTACTTC.

DNA of the CDR3: TGTGCCAGCAGCGCGGACAGGGGCACCTCTGGGGCCAACGTCCTGACTTTC. Translated, it gives CASSADRGTSGANVLTF. The V call is TRBV5-6, the J call TRBJ2-6; 9 bases agree with TRBD1. V lost 4 bases, J lost 0 bases, and 5 bases stayed unmatched. Germline V CDR1 and CDR2: SGHDT, YYEEEE. CDR3 length: 17 residues.

This chain connects TRBV14 to TRBJ2-7, with a tentative D call TRBD2 (5 bases). The CDR3 has 14 amino acids. CDR1 is SGHDN and CDR2 is FVKESK in the germline V gene. Trimming shortened V by 5 bases and J by 0 bases, and 11 bases separated the two germline ends. The chain's CDR3 is CASSIPGYSYEQYF. CDR3 DNA: TGTGCCAGCAGCATACCGGGATACTCCTACGAGCAGTACTTC.

V and J are TRBV7-9 and TRBJ2-1; D perhaps matches TRBD1 (5 bases). The CDR3 is 13 amino acids. The germline V gene has CDR1 SEHNR and CDR2 FQNEAQ (reference sequence). The V gene lost 0 bases and the J gene lost 10 bases, with 10 bases spanning the gap. As DNA, the CDR3 is TGTGCCAGCAGCTTAGCTTCCAGGGTCGAGCAGTTCTTC. Protein sequence: CASSLASRVEQFF. Drawing the rest from reference TRBV7-9 and TRBJ2-1, the complete variable domain is DTGVSQNPRHKITKRGQNVTFRCDPISEHNRLYWYRQTLGQGPEFLTYFQNEAQLEKSRLLSDRFSAERPKGSFSTLEIQRTEQGDSAMYLCASSLASRVEQFFGPGTRLTVL.